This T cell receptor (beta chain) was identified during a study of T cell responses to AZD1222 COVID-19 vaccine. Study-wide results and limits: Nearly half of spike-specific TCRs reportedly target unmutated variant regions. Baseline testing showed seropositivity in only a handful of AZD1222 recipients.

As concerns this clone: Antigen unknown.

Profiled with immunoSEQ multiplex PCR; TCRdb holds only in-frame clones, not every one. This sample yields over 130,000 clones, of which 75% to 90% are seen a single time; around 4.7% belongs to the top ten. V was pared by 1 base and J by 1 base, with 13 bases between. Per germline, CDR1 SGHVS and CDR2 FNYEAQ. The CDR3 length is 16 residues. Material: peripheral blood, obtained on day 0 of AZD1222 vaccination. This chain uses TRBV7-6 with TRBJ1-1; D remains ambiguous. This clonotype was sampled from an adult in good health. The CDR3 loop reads CASSLGAGIGNTEAFF. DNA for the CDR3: TGTGCCAGCAGCTTAGGCGCAGGTATCGGGAACACTGAAGCTTTCTTT. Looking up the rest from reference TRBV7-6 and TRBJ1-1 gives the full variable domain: GAGVSQSPRYKVTKRGQDVALRCDPISGHVSLYWYRQALGQGPEFLTYFNYEAQQDKSGLPNDRFSAERPEGSISTLTIQRTEQRDSAMYRCASSLGAGIGNTEAFFGQGTRLTVV.